This T cell receptor (beta chain) was identified during a study of type 1 regulatory T cells. On the study more broadly: An in vitro protocol generated T-allo10, a Tr1-enriched, alloantigen-specific CD4 T cell product. Study findings and constraints: Compared with non-Tr1 cells, Tr1 cells showed a narrower TCR repertoire.

TCRdb passed the reads through MiXCR, listing each CDR3 protein once. The table has 65,000 to 80,000 distinct CDR3 sequences, 20% seen once; the top ten hold 7% to 10%. This CDR3 has 12 amino acids. In germline, CDR1 is DFQATT, CDR2 SNEGSKA (reference sequence). The ends were cut back, 3 bases at V and 8 bases at J, with 11 bases in the middle. About this clonotype: Its specificity is not known.

The sequenced material came from cultured type 1 regulatory T (Tr1) cells, either the whole culture or a sorted fraction (not recorded which). The chain joins TRBV20-1 to TRBJ2-1; tentatively, D is TRBD2 (5 bases). This receptor was identified in a human donor in good health. In DNA, the CDR3 is TGCAGTGCTAGCGGGGTTTGGGATGAGCAGTTCTTC. This encodes CSASGVWDEQFF.